This T cell receptor beta chain was sequenced in a study of long-term antiretroviral therapy in people with HIV. Study results and caveats: Every time point showed a repertoire led by clones expanded before ART. With ART, diversity went up but was still lower than in transplant donor controls.

Germline V lookup: CDR1 SGHRS, CDR2 YFSETQ. J lost 2 bases, V lost 4 bases, and 10 bases had no gene match. The CDR3 runs 16 residues. Of note for this clone: The target antigen is unknown.

Sequencing relied on immunoSEQ assay v3.0, run at survey level. Only in-frame clones appear in the TCRdb table, and some are missing; sequencing was by immunoSEQ multiplex PCR. Of 25,000 to 35,000 clones detected, 70% to 90% appear once; the ten largest clones hold 3.8%. The receptor's source is a man in his late teens or twenties with HIV. The chain joins TRBV5-1 to TRBJ2-3, with 7 bases matching TRBD1. The sequencing here drew on unsorted PBMCs, taken 0.8 years before starting antiretroviral therapy. CDR3 in amino acids: CASSRGYRGDTDTQYF. Written as DNA, the CDR3 is TGCGCCAGCAGCAGGGGTTACAGGGGCGACACAGATACGCAGTATTTT.